This T cell receptor beta chain derives from a study of T cell responses to AZD1222 COVID-19 vaccine. Germline assignment: CDR1 SGHDT and CDR2 YYEEEE. V was pared by 0 bases and J by 4 bases, with 13 bases between. The CDR3 has 15 amino acids. Study outcomes and limitations: Donors in the cohort were predominantly white British and more often female, and clonal diversity was possibly underestimated. Receipt of two AZD1222 doses was followed by a rise in Spike-specific TCR breadth and depth.

Using immunoSEQ multiplex PCR, the repertoire was profiled, and TCRdb retains in-frame clones only, with some absent. The repertoire holds nearly 95,000 clones, with around 87% as singletons. Remarks on this clone: Its antigen is not known.

The sample here was peripheral blood, taken 28 days after the second AZD1222 dose. This sequence was found in an adult who received the AZD1222 COVID-19 vaccine. This chain uses TRBV5-6 with TRBJ1-1; possible D gene TRBD1, 5 bases. The CDR3 spells CASSLEAWGTTEAFF. In DNA, the CDR3 is TGTGCCAGCAGCTTGGAGGCTTGGGGGACCACTGAAGCTTTCTTT.